The sequence of this T cell receptor beta chain was determined in a study of OX40 agonist ivuxolimab in advanced cancers. Study as a whole: A male proportion of over 70% was recorded, with mean age about 62 years and range roughly 23 to 79. One hepatocellular carcinoma and a couple of cutaneous melanoma patients partially responded.

Profiled with immunoSEQ multiplex PCR; TCRdb holds only in-frame clones, not every one. The data show about 14,000 clones, over 60% seen once. Germline CDR1 and CDR2: LNHNV and YYDKDF (reference sequence). The CDR3 runs 14 residues. V lost 4 bases to trimming and J lost 6 bases, with 15 bases between them. Study conclusions and caveats: Blood T cells, both CD4+ and CD8+, expanded clonally by week 6 at 0.1 to 3.0 mg/kg. Which antigen the expanded peripheral T cells recognized is unknown.

As to this clone: Its target is unknown.

The chain combines TRBV15 with TRBJ1-1, with D unclear. This TCR came from an adult with an advanced solid tumor such as melanoma, head and neck, liver or kidney cancer. The sample here was CD4+ or CD8+ T cells sorted from blood, taken in a trial of the OX40 agonist ivuxolimab. This CDR3 is CATSITSGEAEAFF. CDR3 sequence (DNA): TGTGCCACCAGCATAACAAGTGGAGAGGCTGAAGCTTTCTTT.